This T cell receptor (beta chain) was recovered during a study of post-analysis software for immune sequencing data. Findings of the study overall: F measure clustering grouped samples strongly by preparation batch. Those with multiple sclerosis, the patient group, showed significantly lower normalized Chao1 diversity than controls. Patients showed TRBV5-6, TRBV5-1 and TRBV20-1 among five TRBV segments more frequent than in controls.

Remarks on this clonotype: Its target is not known.

Trimming cost V 4 bases and J 6 bases, with 22 bases left between them. This CDR3 has 16 amino acids. CDR1 and CDR2 from the germline V gene are SGHNT and YYREEE (reference sequence). cDNA libraries of TCR beta carried unique molecular identifiers. Via MiXCR, TCRdb re-called the PCR reads, giving one row per CDR3 protein. The top ten hold roughly 3.4% of the sample, which has under 200,000 distinct CDR3 sequences, 29% seen once. This TCR came from a girl between 2 and 17 years old with multiple sclerosis. The chain employs TRBV5-4 and TRBJ1-2; D not certain. The specimen was blood. The CDR3 DNA sequence: TGTGCCAGCAGCAGTTACATCGGCTACAAGGAGGATGGCTACACCTTC. This translates into CASSSYIGYKEDGYTF.